The 23 T cell receptor beta chains reported below all come from one sample, sequenced in a study of CD8 T cells in ankylosing spondylitis. Overall study findings and caveats: Ankylosing spondylitis blood appeared to carry a characteristic TCR beta motif of several highly homologous variants.

What these receptors recognize is not known. MiXCR, applied by TCRdb to the 5' RACE reads, yields one record per CDR3 protein. The table has 750,000 to 850,000 distinct CDR3 sequences, 12% seen once. Input material: blood, either unsorted or a sorted T cell fraction (not recorded which). These receptors all stem from a male donor with ankylosing spondylitis.

On this clonotype: A clone one base away is much larger, so this may be a read error. This chain links TRBV29-1 with TRBJ2-1; 7 bases line up with TRBD2. The CDR3 contains 13 residues. Germline CDR1 and CDR2: SQVTM and ANQGSEA. J was trimmed by 5 bases and V by 8 bases; bases with no gene match: 9. The CDR3 coding sequence is TGCAGCACCCCCGGCGGGAGCCACAATGAGCAGTTCTTC. Translation gives CSTPGGSHNEQFF.

This rearrangement joins TRBV20-1 to TRBJ2-1, with D possibly TRBD1 on 6 matching bases. CDR3 length: 10 residues. Between the trimmed V and J ends, which lost 7 bases and 11 bases, there was a span of 12 bases. The V gene's germline CDR1 is DFQATT and CDR2 SNEGSKA (reference sequence). Here the CDR3 DNA reads TGCAGTGTCAACAGGGCCCAGCAGTTCTTC. It codes for CSVNRAQQFF.

This clonotype was picked up many times. V gene TRBV29-1 combines with J gene TRBJ2-1, with D possibly TRBD1 on 6 matching bases. CDR1 and CDR2 from the germline V gene are SQVTM and ANQGSEA. Deletions cut 3 bases from V and 7 bases from J, with 10 bases between. The CDR3 covers 12 residues. The CDR3 spells CSVEGDRNEQFF. The DNA for the CDR3 is TGCAGCGTTGAGGGCGACAGGAATGAGCAGTTCTTC.

The rearrangement uses TRBV28 and TRBJ2-7; D gene uncertain. Per germline, CDR1 MDHEN and CDR2 SYDVKM. This CDR3 region has 14 residues. Trimming left V 3 bases short and J 2 bases short, with 11 bases between. CDR3 coding DNA: TGTGCCAGCAGTTTCATCCGAGATCCCTACGAGCAGTACTTC. Residues: CASSFIRDPYEQYF.

This clonotype was counted between two and nine times. This sequence joins TRBV7-9 and TRBJ2-7; TRBD2 might be the D (5 bases). CDR1 SEHNR and CDR2 FQNEAQ come from the germline V gene (reference sequence). V lost 2 bases and J 2 bases, leaving 10 bases between the germline ends. CDR3 length equals 14 residues. The CDR3, as DNA: TGTGCCAGCAGCTTAAGCGGCCGTACCTACGAGCAGTACTTC. Translation: CASSLSGRTYEQYF.

This sequence joins TRBV5-1 and TRBJ2-2, with 9 bases aligning to TRBD1. The V and J ends lost 0 bases and 4 bases, in that order; junction bases with no gene match: 1. The germline CDR1 and CDR2 sequences are SGHRS and YFSETQ. The CDR3 contains 15 residues. This CDR3 reads CASSLGDRATGELFF. The CDR3 DNA follows: TGCGCCAGCAGCTTGGGGGACAGGGCCACCGGGGAGCTGTTTTTT.

The sample holds a few counts of this clonotype. V gene TRBV7-2 combines with J gene TRBJ2-3, with D possibly matching TRBD1 (6 bases). The CDR3 is made up of 15 amino acids. V was clipped by 3 bases and J by 2 bases, with 12 bases between them. CDR1 and CDR2 from the germline V gene are SGHTA and FQGNSA. The CDR3 DNA follows: TGTGCCAGCAGCTTCCAGGGGATAGCCACAGATACGCAGTATTTT. It encodes CASSFQGIATDTQYF.

Only a few counts were recorded for this clonotype. The chain is built from TRBV6-1 and TRBJ1-1; D is ambiguous. Trimming stripped 2 bases from V and 6 bases from J, with 4 bases between. The CDR3 length is 11 residues. Germline CDR1 MNHNS, CDR2 SASEGT. The CDR3 spells CASSEYAEAFF. DNA for the CDR3: TGTGCCAGCAGTGAATACGCTGAAGCTTTCTTT.

CDR3 sequence reads: CASSIVVVAASRETQYF. The CDR3 bases are TGTGCCAGTAGTATCGTTGTTGTAGCGGCTTCCAGAGAGACCCAGTACTTC. The chain links TRBV19 to TRBJ2-5; tentatively, D is TRBD2 (6 bases). CDR1 is LNHDA and CDR2 is SQIVND in the germline V gene (reference sequence). With 3 bases removed from V and 4 bases from J, the gap between germline ends came to 21 bases. The CDR3 is made up of 17 amino acids.

This chain's CDR3 is CASSLYLTDNYGYTF. The CDR3 DNA follows: TGTGCCAGCAGCTTATACCTGACAGATAACTATGGCTACACCTTC. The chain links TRBV7-2 to TRBJ1-2; perhaps TRBD1 as D (5 bases). CDR1 is SGHTA, CDR2 FQGNSA, per germline. The CDR3 runs to 15 residues. V lost 2 bases and J lost 1, with 11 bases in between.

There are many counts of this clonotype. The rearrangement links TRBV5-1 to TRBJ1-5, with D uncertain. CDR1 is SGHRS and CDR2 is YFSETQ in the germline V gene. V was trimmed by 4 bases and J by 2 bases, leaving 10 bases between them. The CDR3 is 14 residues long. CDR3 DNA: TGCGCCAGCAGCCCGCGCCCGGGCAATCAGCCCCAGCATTTT. It codes for CASSPRPGNQPQHF.

This clonotype was seen at least ten times. The rearrangement links TRBV20-1 to TRBJ1-5; D might be TRBD1 (5 bases). The ends were cut back, 4 bases at V and 2 bases at J, with 6 bases in the middle. The CDR3 sequence is 12 residues long. Germline lookup yields CDR1 DFQATT and CDR2 SNEGSKA (reference sequence). CDR3 in amino acids: CSAKGGNQPQHF. Here the CDR3 DNA reads TGCAGTGCTAAAGGGGGCAATCAGCCCCAGCATTTT.

This clonotype was found many times. The J gene is TRBJ2-1, the V gene TRBV5-5; TRBD2 agrees at 10 bases. The CDR3 is 16 amino acids. J lost 3 bases, V lost 4 bases, and 7 bases had no gene match. From germline, CDR1 is SGHKS and CDR2 YYEKEE (reference sequence). This CDR3 is CASSRTTSGNYNEQFF. The CDR3 coding sequence is TGTGCCAGCAGCCGCACAACTAGCGGGAACTACAATGAGCAGTTCTTC.

This chain connects TRBV10-3 to TRBJ2-7; D gene unclear. Trimming pared 5 bases from V and 5 bases from J, leaving 16 bases between. In germline, CDR1 is ENHRY, CDR2 SYGVKD. The length of the CDR3 is 14 residues. The CDR3 DNA reads as TGTGCCATCAGTCGGGCCCCGGAGATCAACGAGCAGTACTTC. Residues: CAISRAPEINEQYF.

This chain joins TRBV18 and TRBJ1-2; the D is unclear. The CDR3 covers 10 residues. Trimming removed 9 bases at V and 6 bases at J, with 8 bases between. Germline V gene data show CDR1 as KGHSH and CDR2 as LQKENI. The CDR3 DNA reads TGTGCCAGTTCCAGGAATGGCTACACCTTC. This encodes CASSRNGYTF.

This clonotype occurred a few times. The chain recombines TRBV6-2 or TRBV6-3 with TRBJ2-1, with 14 nucleotides matching TRBD2. The CDR3 extends over 21 amino acids. The V gene end was trimmed by 0 bases and the J gene end by 0 bases; junction bases not matched to a gene: 10. Per germline, CDR1 MNHEY and CDR2 SVGEGT. The CDR3 region has the DNA TGTGCCAGCAGTTACTCGAGTTTAGGGACTAGCGGGGGAGGCTCCTACAATGAGCAGTTCTTC. This encodes CASSYSSLGTSGGGSYNEQFF.

In this sample, this clonotype turned up many times. The J gene is TRBJ1-5, the V gene TRBV25-1, with D unresolved. V shed 3 bases and J shed 4 bases, with 7 bases lying between them. The CDR3 spans 13 residues. Germline V gene data show CDR1 as MGHDK and CDR2 as SYGVNS. The DNA for the CDR3 is TGTGCCAGCAGTGAGGCCGGGAATCAGCCCCAGCATTTT. This translates into CASSEAGNQPQHF. The whole variable domain, filled in from reference TRBV25-1 and TRBJ1-5, reads EADIYQTPRYLVIGTGKKITLECSQTMGHDKMYWYQQDPGMELHLIHYSYGVNSTEKGDLSSESTVSRIRTEHFPLTLESARPSHTSQYLCASSEAGNQPQHFGDGTRLSIL.

CDR3 DNA: TGTGCCAGCTCACCCGACGCACCCTCCCGGTATGGCTACACCTTC. Its translation is CASSPDAPSRYGYTF. The rearrangement uses TRBV18 and TRBJ1-2; D uncertain. V was cut by 3 bases and J by 5 bases, with 16 bases left in between. Looked up from germline, CDR1 is KGHSH and CDR2 is LQKENI. This CDR3 comprises 15 residues.

The rearrangement links TRBV21-1 to TRBJ2-1; the DNA was not used to check the table's D call, TRBD2. TRBV21-1 is a pseudogene segment. The CDR3 sequence is 17 residues long. CDR3 sequence: CASSLFSSGSDRHEQFF. CDR3 DNA sequence: TGTGCCAGCAGCCTATTTTCTAGCGGGAGTGATCGCCATGAGCAGTTCTTC.

There are many counts of this clonotype. CDR3 nucleotide sequence: TGCAGCGTTGTATCCGGGGTGCGATATGAAAAACTGTTTTTT. Its translation is CSVVSGVRYEKLFF. The V and J genes are TRBV29-1 and TRBJ1-4; D unclear. The germline V and J ends were trimmed by 4 bases and 6 bases, with 15 bases remaining between them. The CDR3 loop spans 14 amino acids. The germline gives CDR1 SQVTM, CDR2 ANQGSEA.

The chain employs TRBV10-3 and TRBJ1-6; possible D gene TRBD1, 5 bases. CDR1 and CDR2 from the germline V gene are ENHRY and SYGVKD. The length of the CDR3 is 13 residues. Trimming took 8 bases from V and 5 from J, leaving 10 bases between them. The CDR3 sequence: CAIGQVDNSPLHF. CDR3 DNA sequence: TGTGCCATCGGACAAGTCGATAATTCACCCCTCCACTTT.

This clonotype was recorded a few times. This chain uses TRBV20-1 with TRBJ2-3; 8 bases are a match to TRBD1. Germline CDR1 and CDR2: DFQATT and SNEGSKA (reference sequence). V dropped 4 bases and J dropped 4; count of bases not matched to a gene: 10. This CDR3 is 15 amino acids long. The CDR3 loop reads CSAIPGQAWADTQYF. The CDR3 coding sequence is TGCAGTGCTATTCCGGGACAGGCTTGGGCAGATACGCAGTATTTT.

This clonotype was seen a handful of times. The rearrangement joins TRBV4-2 to TRBJ2-7; 13 bases map to TRBD2. V was pared by 4 bases and J by 1 base, with 7 bases of the junction left unmatched. Germline lookup yields CDR1 LGHNA and CDR2 YNFKEQ. The CDR3 length is 17 residues. The CDR3 DNA reads as TGTGCCAGCAGCCGACCCGGGACTAGCGGGAATTCCTACGAGCAGTACTTC. Translating it yields CASSRPGTSGNSYEQYF.